The following is a TCR beta chain sequence with its context. This table comes from immunoSEQ multiplex PCR, and its TCRdb copy is limited to in-frame clones, with some not included. This sample has 90,000 to 150,000 clones, with 75% to 90% found just once. This CDR3 is built from 15 residues. The germline V gene encodes CDR1 KGHSH and CDR2 LQKENI. Trimming took off 4 bases at V and 10 bases at J, with 22 bases between the two ends. This sample is part of a study of blood T cell repertoires in COVID-19. Overall study: Samples came from the United States, Italy and Spain, spanning acute and convalescent COVID-19.

What was sequenced was peripheral blood. The gene calls are TRBV18 and TRBJ1-1, with no clear D. This clonotype was sampled from a man between 65 and 85 years old with active or convalescent COVID-19. CDR3 nucleotides: TGTGCCAGCTCACTAGCACGAGAGTGGGTTTTCAGAGCTTTCTTT. Translation gives CASSLAREWVFRAFF.